This T cell receptor (beta chain) originates from a study of blood T cell repertoires in COVID-19. Across the whole study: Sites in the United States, Italy and Spain provided acute and convalescent COVID-19 samples. Sample material is recorded as cDNA or gDNA derived from T cells, B-cell-depleted T cells, or PBMCs.

CDR3 length equals 17 residues. The V gene's germline CDR1 is SGHRS and CDR2 YFSETQ. V gave up 3 bases and J gave up 5 bases; unmatched junction bases: 11. Profiled with immunoSEQ multiplex PCR; TCRdb holds only in-frame clones, not every one. The sample yields 200,000 to 300,000 clones, about 82% seen once. The chain joins TRBV5-1 to TRBJ2-2, with TRBD2 matching 9 bases. The source is a woman aged 60-75 years with active or convalescent COVID-19. The sample was peripheral blood. The CDR3: CASSYDRSGRGTGELFF. For the CDR3, the DNA is TGCGCCAGCAGCTACGATCGTAGCGGGAGAGGAACCGGGGAGCTGTTTTTT.